This T cell receptor beta chain appears in the sequencing data of a study of beta chain features in type 1 diabetes. A sort by CD45RO/CCR7/CD25/CD127/CD95/CD27 yielded CD4+ naive, central memory, regulatory and stem cell-like memory cells. The study's findings and limits: Within each of all four CD4+ subsets, Type 1 diabetes patients had TCRB CDR3s that were moderately but significantly shorter.

The whole isolated RNA underwent reverse transcription, so sequencing captured expressed TCRB transcripts. Clones were sequenced by immunoSEQ multiplex PCR, and TCRdb holds only the in-frame ones, with some missing. The sample records 500,000 to 850,000 clones, roughly 13% being singletons. This clone was seen only a few times. The antigen remains unidentified. Other DNA sequences from this sample encode an identical CDR3 as well. Sample: naive CD4+ T cells from blood. This sequence originates from a man in his late teens or twenties with type 1 diabetes.

The CDR3 nucleotides read TGCAGCGTTGGACAGGGGGCTGGGGAGACCCAGTACTTC. As protein: CSVGQGAGETQYF. The rearrangement links TRBV29-1 to TRBJ2-5, with TRBD1 identical over 10 bases. The germline gives CDR1 SQVTM, CDR2 ANQGSEA. The J segment lost 5 bases and the V segment lost 4 bases, leaving 4 bases of the junction unmatched. The CDR3 is 13 amino acids.